Sequencing of this TCR beta chain was carried out in a study of OX40 agonist ivuxolimab in advanced cancers. For the study at large: In this cohort, patients received ivuxolimab, an agonistic anti-OX40 (CD134) antibody.

Assay used: immunoSEQ multiplex PCR; TCRdb lists only in-frame clones, some missing. The table includes approximately 77,000 clones, approximately 91% detected once. CDR1 SNHLY and CDR2 FYNNEI come from the germline V gene. This CDR3 contains 18 residues. V was clipped by 1 base and J by 0 bases; unmatched bases: 12. Regarding the study as a whole: CD8+ T cells (on average) carried more expanded clones than CD4+ T cells. Blood T cells, both CD4+ and CD8+, expanded clonally by week 6 at 0.1 to 3.0 mg/kg.

As for this clone: Its matching antigen is unknown.

The sample consisted of CD4+ or CD8+ T cells sorted from blood, taken in a trial of the OX40 agonist ivuxolimab. This TCR was sampled from an adult with an advanced solid tumor such as melanoma, head and neck, liver or kidney cancer. The V gene is TRBV2, the J gene TRBJ2-7, with TRBD1 matching over 7 bases. In nucleotides, the CDR3 is TGTGCCAGCAGTGAAGGGCGCCTACAGGGGACAAGCTCCTACGAGCAGTACTTC. Translating gives CASSEGRLQGTSSYEQYF.